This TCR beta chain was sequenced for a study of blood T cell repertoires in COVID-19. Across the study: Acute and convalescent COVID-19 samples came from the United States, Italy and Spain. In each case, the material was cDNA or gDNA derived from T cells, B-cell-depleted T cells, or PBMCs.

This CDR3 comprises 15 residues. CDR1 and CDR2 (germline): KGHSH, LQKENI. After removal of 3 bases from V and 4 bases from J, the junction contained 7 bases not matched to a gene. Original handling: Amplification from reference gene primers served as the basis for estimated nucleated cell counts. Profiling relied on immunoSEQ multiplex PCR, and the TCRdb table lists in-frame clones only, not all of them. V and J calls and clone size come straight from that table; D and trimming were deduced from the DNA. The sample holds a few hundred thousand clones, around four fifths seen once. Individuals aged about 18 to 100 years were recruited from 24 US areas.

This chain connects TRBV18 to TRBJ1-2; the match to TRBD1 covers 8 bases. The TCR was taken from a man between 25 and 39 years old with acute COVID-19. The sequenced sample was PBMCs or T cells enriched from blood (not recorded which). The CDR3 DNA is TGTGCCAGCTCACCGGACAGGGTGCAGGCCTATGGCTACACCTTC. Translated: CASSPDRVQAYGYTF.